This T cell receptor (beta chain) was sequenced for a study of cytomegalovirus exposure and HLA in healthy donors. Whole-study results and caveats: Later analysis showed TCR association rates varying by HLA locus, highest for DRB1 and lowest for HLA-C. For most TCR sequences rarity was the rule, although some public TCRs occurred in many donors. Earlier results showed most TCR beta V segments being productive about 87% or about 30% of the time. There were about 160 TCR beta chains listed as cytomegalovirus-associated.

A word on this clone: Antigen specificity is unknown.

This CDR3 has 12 amino acids. Germline CDR1 is SEHNR and CDR2 is FQNEAQ (reference sequence). Deletions cut 3 bases from V and 6 bases from J, with 8 bases between. Primers for the PCR totalled 60 Vbeta and 13 Jbeta. Measured with immunoSEQ multiplex PCR; TCRdb has only the in-frame clones, and not every one. The sample holds 120,000 or so clones; approximately 82% are singletons and the top ten take 13%. V is TRBV7-9 and J is TRBJ1-1; D is ambiguous. The TCR comes from a young man in good health and CMV-seropositive. The sample taken for sequencing was PBMCs. The CDR3, as DNA: TGTGCCAGCAGCTTCCTCAGGCCTGAAGCTTTCTTT. Translated, it gives CASSFLRPEAFF.